This T cell receptor (beta chain) was identified during a study of T cell responses to AZD1222 COVID-19 vaccine. Regarding the study as a whole: Recipients of two AZD1222 doses showed rising Spike-specific TCR breadth and depth.

Assay: immunoSEQ multiplex PCR; the TCRdb copy retains only in-frame clones and omits some. The sample consists of under 200,000 clones, over 90% of them appearing once. Trimming cost V 6 bases and J 3 bases, with 9 bases left between them. The CDR3 length is 12 residues. Germline CDR1 and CDR2: WSHSY and SAAADI. To note about this clone: The antigen remains undetermined.

This chain joins TRBV10-2 and TRBJ2-7; D call uncertain. The sequencing here drew on peripheral blood, taken on day 0 of AZD1222 vaccination. This receptor was taken from an adult in good health. The CDR3 is CASRGIHYEQYF. CDR3 in DNA: TGCGCCAGCAGGGGGATTCACTACGAGCAGTACTTC.